This T cell receptor (beta chain) was recorded in a study of memory CD4+ T cells and cytomegalovirus serostatus. Single viable CD3+CD4+CD8-CD45RO+ cells were sorted as the memory CD4+ T cells. Sequencing was performed with immunoSEQ multiplex PCR; in TCRdb, only in-frame clones are kept and a portion is missing. The sample lists over 50,000 clones; roughly four fifths were seen once. Germline CDR1 reads MNHNS; CDR2 reads SASEGT. The CDR3 spans 13 residues. V lost 6 bases to trimming and J lost 8 bases; unmatched junction nucleotides: 5. The specimen sequenced was memory CD4+ T cells from blood. This TCR derives from an adult in good health and CMV-seronegative. The chain carries TRBV6-1 and TRBJ1-4; 8 bases fit TRBD1. The CDR3 coding sequence is TGTGCCAGCAGATACAGGGGGTGGGAAAAACTGTTTTTT. Translation gives CASRYRGWEKLFF.